This record looks at one TCR beta chain sequence and its context. The target antigen is unknown. Naive CD8 cells were CD45RO-negative, positively selected for CCR7, excluding terminally differentiated effector memory CD45RA+ cells. Measured with immunoSEQ multiplex PCR; TCRdb has only the in-frame clones, and not every one. The sample contains around 2,000,000 clones, just over 90% of which appear only once. This sample was taken from a study of shared clonotypes between healthy human individuals. Study findings and constraints: Non-shared clonotypes were found to have lower generation probabilities than the clonotypes that were shared by all four of the sorted-subset donors. Sharing of clonotypes among donors was expected to vary with sequencing depth. Only blood underwent sampling, and tissue repertoires likely differ. A generally larger estimated richness was seen in naive subsets than in memory subsets.

CDR3 size: 15 residues. J lost 3 bases, V lost 7 bases, and 5 bases had no gene match. CDR1 MDHEN and CDR2 SYDVKM come from the germline V gene. This chain uses TRBV28 with TRBJ2-1; 11 bases are a match to TRBD2. Material: naive CD8+ T cells from PBMCs. The clonotype comes from a man between 18 and 35 years old in good health. Some clones in this sample may be carry-over from other donors' samples. The DNA for the CDR3 is TGTGCCAGCATCACGACTAGCGGGAACTACAATGAGCAGTTCTTC. This translates into CASITTSGNYNEQFF.